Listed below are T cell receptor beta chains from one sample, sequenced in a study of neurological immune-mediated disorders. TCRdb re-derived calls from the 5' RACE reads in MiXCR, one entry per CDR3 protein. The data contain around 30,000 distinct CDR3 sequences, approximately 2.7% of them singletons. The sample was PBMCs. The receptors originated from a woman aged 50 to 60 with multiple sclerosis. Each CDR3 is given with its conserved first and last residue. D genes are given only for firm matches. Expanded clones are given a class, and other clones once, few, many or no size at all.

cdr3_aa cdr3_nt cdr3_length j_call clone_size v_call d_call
CAASRSRNTEAFF TGTGCCGCCAGCAGGTCCCGGAACACTGAAGCTTTCTTT 13 TRBJ1-1 few TRBV10-3 -
CASREGATNEKLFF TGCGCCAGCAGAGAGGGGGCAACTAATGAAAAACTGTTTTTT 14 TRBJ1-4 many TRBV5-1 -
CASSSQVGRENTEAFF TGCGCCAGCAGCTCCCAGGTCGGCAGGGAGAACACTGAAGCTTTCTTT 16 TRBJ1-1 many TRBV5-1 -
CASSWGTSGNTGELFF TGCGCCAGCAGCTGGGGGACTAGCGGGAACACCGGGGAGCTGTTTTTT 16 TRBJ2-2 many TRBV5-1 TRBD2
CSARMNTEAFF TGCAGTGCTAGAATGAACACTGAAGCTTTCTTT 11 TRBJ1-1 many TRBV20-1 -
CAWSLGSNTEAFF TGTGCCTGGAGTCTAGGGTCGAACACTGAAGCTTTCTTT 13 TRBJ1-1 many TRBV30 -
CSVSQGQTNEKLFF TGCAGCGTTTCACAGGGTCAGACTAATGAAAAACTGTTTTTT 14 TRBJ1-4 many TRBV29-1 -
CASSPGTGTAYGYTF TGTGCCAGCTCACCCGGGACCGGGACGGCTTATGGCTACACCTTC 15 TRBJ1-2 many TRBV18 -
CASSFGGNTDTQYF TGCGCCAGCAGCTTCGGGGGAAACACAGATACGCAGTATTTT 14 TRBJ2-3 many TRBV5-1 -
CASSQDAGGASYEQYF TGCGCCAGCAGCCAAGATGCGGGGGGGGCGTCCTACGAGCAGTACTTC 16 TRBJ2-7 many TRBV4-1 TRBD2
CASRTKVANTGELFF TGTGCCAGCAGAACTAAGGTCGCGAACACCGGGGAGCTGTTTTTT 15 TRBJ2-2 many TRBV12-3/TRBV12-4 -
CATTGGNQPQNF TGTGCCACAACAGGGGGGAATCAGCCCCAGAATTTT 12 TRBJ1-5 many TRBV6-5 TRBD1
CASSATAGYGMDEQFF TGCGCCAGCAGCGCAACGGCGGGGTACGGTATGGATGAGCAGTTCTTC 16 TRBJ2-1 many TRBV5-1 -
CASRGTSESTF TGTGCCAGCCGTGGGACCTCCGAGAGCACCTTC 11 TRBJ1-2 many TRBV5-6 -
CATSDLKGGGSGEQFF TGTGCCACCAGTGATTTAAAGGGTGGCGGGAGTGGTGAGCAGTTCTTC 16 TRBJ2-1 - TRBV24-1 TRBD2
CSARGTATEGFYEQYF TGCAGTGCTAGAGGTACTGCGACAGAGGGGTTCTACGAGCAGTACTTC 16 TRBJ2-7 many TRBV20-1 -
CASSRGPLYEQYF TGCGCCAGCAGTCGTGGACCCTTGTACGAGCAGTACTTC 13 TRBJ2-7 many TRBV5-1 -
CSASTTDNQPQHF TGCAGTGCTAGTACCACAGACAATCAGCCCCAGCATTTT 13 TRBJ1-5 many TRBV20-1 -
CASSDTGVSTDTQYF TGTGCCAGCAGTGATACGGGAGTAAGCACAGATACGCAGTATTTT 15 TRBJ2-3 - TRBV6-4 -
CSVEGTGGSGYTF TGCAGCGTTGAAGGGACAGGGGGTTCGGGCTACACCTTC 13 TRBJ1-2 many TRBV29-1 TRBD1
CASSQDAASYGYTF TGTGCCAGCAGCCAAGATGCAGCCAGCTATGGCTACACCTTC 14 TRBJ1-2 many TRBV3-1 -
CASSFLTARSPLNF TGTGCCAGCAGCTTCCTGACAGCCCGTTCACCCCTCAACTTT 14 TRBJ1-6 - TRBV7-2 -
CSVAGLSGANVLTF TGCAGCGTTGCGGGGCTCTCTGGGGCCAACGTCCTGACTTTC 14 TRBJ2-6 many TRBV29-1 -
CSASQGAQGQPQHF TGCAGTGCTAGTCAGGGGGCGCAGGGTCAGCCCCAGCATTTT 14 TRBJ1-5 many TRBV20-1 TRBD1
CASSSRGRGITEAFF TGTGCCAGCAGCTCTCGGGGCCGGGGGATCACTGAAGCTTTCTTT 15 TRBJ1-1 many TRBV7-9 -
CASSPPGLFGNTIYF TGTGCCAGCAGCCCACCCGGGTTGTTCGGAAACACCATATATTTT 15 TRBJ1-3 many TRBV11-2 -
CASSQMGYTEAFF TGTGCCAGCAGCCAAATGGGCTACACTGAAGCTTTCTTT 13 TRBJ1-1 many TRBV3-1 -
CASSYSSSNYGYTF TGTGCCAGCAGTTACTCGTCATCTAACTATGGCTACACCTTC 14 TRBJ1-2 many TRBV6-6 -
CASSHAGSTTGELFF TGTGCCAGCAGCCATGCAGGATCAACCACCGGGGAGCTGTTTTTT 15 TRBJ2-2 many TRBV3-1 -
CASRQTGLNSPLHF TGTGCCAGCAGACAGACAGGGCTAAATTCACCCCTCCACTTT 14 TRBJ1-6 many TRBV12-3/TRBV12-4 TRBD1
CASSYEVGTDTQYF TGTGCCAGCAGTTACGAGGTGGGAACAGATACGCAGTATTTT 14 TRBJ2-3 many TRBV6-6 -
CASSYSGANEQFF TGTGCCAGCAGTTACTCGGGGGCCAATGAGCAGTTCTTC 13 TRBJ2-1 many TRBV6-8 -
CSARDNGIKGQPQNF TGCAGTGCTAGAGATAACGGGATAAAAGGCCAGCCCCAGAATTTT 15 TRBJ1-5 many TRBV20-1 -
CASSEQVKPQHF TGTGCCAGCAGTGAACAGGTAAAGCCCCAGCATTTT 12 TRBJ1-5 - TRBV12-3/TRBV12-4 -
CASSETGGSTDTQYF TGTGCCAGCAGTGAGACAGGGGGGAGCACAGATACGCAGTATTTT 15 TRBJ2-3 many TRBV25-1 TRBD1
CASSPPSWEKETQYF TGTGCCAGCAGCCCCCCAAGTTGGGAGAAAGAGACCCAGTACTTC 15 TRBJ2-5 - TRBV3-1 -
CASSDRSADTQYF TGCGCCAGCAGTGACCGGAGCGCAGATACGCAGTATTTT 13 TRBJ2-3 few TRBV10-2 -
CASSVKHGASEAFF TGTGCCAGCAGCGTGAAACATGGGGCCTCTGAAGCTTTCTTT 14 TRBJ1-1 many TRBV9 -
CASSLGQAGSYSATNEKLFF TGCGCCAGCAGCTTGGGCCAGGCCGGCAGCTACTCTGCAACTAATGAAAAACTGTTTTTT 20 TRBJ1-4 many TRBV5-1 -
CSVMTGVTEAFF TGCAGCGTTATGACAGGGGTCACTGAAGCTTTCTTT 12 TRBJ1-1 many TRBV29-1 TRBD1
CASSPTGNYGYTF TGTGCCAGCAGTCCTACAGGGAACTATGGCTACACCTTC 13 TRBJ1-2 many TRBV12-3/TRBV12-4 -
CASRSRVSSPLHF TGTGCCAGCAGGTCCAGGGTGTCTTCACCCCTCCACTTT 13 TRBJ1-6 - TRBV5-4 -
CASSSLAGSYNEQFF TGTGCCAGCAGTTCTCTAGCGGGGTCCTACAATGAGCAGTTCTTC 15 TRBJ2-1 many TRBV27 TRBD2
CASSPVGRQPQHF TGTGCCAGCAGTCCGGTGGGGAGGCAGCCCCAGCATTTT 13 TRBJ1-5 many TRBV2 -
CSVWAGSSYEQYF TGCAGCGTTTGGGCTGGGTCCTCCTACGAGCAGTACTTC 13 TRBJ2-7 many TRBV29-1 -